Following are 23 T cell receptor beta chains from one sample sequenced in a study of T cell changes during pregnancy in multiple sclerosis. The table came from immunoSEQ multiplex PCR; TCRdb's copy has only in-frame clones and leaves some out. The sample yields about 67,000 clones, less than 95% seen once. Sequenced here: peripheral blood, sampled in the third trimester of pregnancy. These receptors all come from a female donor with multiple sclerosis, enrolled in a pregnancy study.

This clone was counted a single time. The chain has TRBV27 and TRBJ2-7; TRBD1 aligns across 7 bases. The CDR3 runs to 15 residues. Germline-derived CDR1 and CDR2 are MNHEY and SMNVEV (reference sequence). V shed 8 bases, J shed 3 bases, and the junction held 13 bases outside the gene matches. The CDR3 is CASALKGQLRYEQYF. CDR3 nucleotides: TGTGCCAGCGCCCTAAAGGGACAGCTACGCTACGAGCAGTACTTC.

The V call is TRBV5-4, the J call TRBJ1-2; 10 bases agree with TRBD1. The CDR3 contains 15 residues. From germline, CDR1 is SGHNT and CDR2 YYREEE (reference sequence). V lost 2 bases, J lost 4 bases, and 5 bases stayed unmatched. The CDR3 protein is CASSFGTGDLYGYTF. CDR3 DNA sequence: TGTGCCAGCAGCTTCGGGACAGGGGACCTCTATGGCTACACCTTC.

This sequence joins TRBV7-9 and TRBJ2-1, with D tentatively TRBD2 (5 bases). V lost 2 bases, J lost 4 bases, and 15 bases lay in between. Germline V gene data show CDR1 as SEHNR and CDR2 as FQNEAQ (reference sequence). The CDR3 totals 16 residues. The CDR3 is CASSLKTGTGYNEQFF. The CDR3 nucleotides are TGTGCCAGCAGCTTAAAGACCGGCACGGGATACAATGAGCAGTTCTTC.

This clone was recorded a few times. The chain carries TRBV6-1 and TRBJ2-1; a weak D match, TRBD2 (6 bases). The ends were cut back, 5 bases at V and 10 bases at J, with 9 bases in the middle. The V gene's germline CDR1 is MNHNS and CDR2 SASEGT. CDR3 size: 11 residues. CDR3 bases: TGTGCCAGCAGTTATGCGGGAGAGCAGTTCTTC. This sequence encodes CASSYAGEQFF.

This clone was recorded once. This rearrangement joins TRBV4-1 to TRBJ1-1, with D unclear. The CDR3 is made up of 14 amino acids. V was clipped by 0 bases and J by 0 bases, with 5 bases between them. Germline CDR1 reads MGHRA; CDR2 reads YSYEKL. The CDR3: CASSQDLLNTEAFF. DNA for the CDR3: TGCGCCAGCAGCCAAGATCTGTTGAACACTGAAGCTTTCTTT.

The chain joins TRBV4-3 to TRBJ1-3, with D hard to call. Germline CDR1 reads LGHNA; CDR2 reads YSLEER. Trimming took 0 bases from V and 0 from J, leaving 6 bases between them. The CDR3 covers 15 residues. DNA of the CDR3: TGCGCCAGCAGCCAAGACACTACCTCTGGAAACACCATATATTTT. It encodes CASSQDTTSGNTIYF.

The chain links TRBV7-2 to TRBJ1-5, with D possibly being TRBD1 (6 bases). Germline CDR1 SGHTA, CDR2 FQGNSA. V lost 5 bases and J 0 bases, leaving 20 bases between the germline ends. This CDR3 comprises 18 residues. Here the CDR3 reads CASSRTGNRLYSNQPQHF. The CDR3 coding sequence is TGTGCCAGCAGCCGAACAGGGAATCGGCTATATAGCAATCAGCCCCAGCATTTT.

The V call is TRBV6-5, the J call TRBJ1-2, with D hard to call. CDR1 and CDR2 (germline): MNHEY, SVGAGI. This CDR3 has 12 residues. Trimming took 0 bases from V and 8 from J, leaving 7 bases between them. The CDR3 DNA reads TGTGCCAGCAGTTACTCGAGGCTGGGCTACACCTTC. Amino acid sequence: CASSYSRLGYTF.

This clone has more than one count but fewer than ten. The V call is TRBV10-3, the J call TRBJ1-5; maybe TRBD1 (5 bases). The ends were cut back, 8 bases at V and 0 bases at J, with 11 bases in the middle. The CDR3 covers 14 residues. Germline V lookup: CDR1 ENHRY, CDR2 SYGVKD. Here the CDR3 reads CAIGQGYSNQPQHF. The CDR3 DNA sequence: TGTGCCATCGGGCAGGGATATAGCAATCAGCCCCAGCATTTT.

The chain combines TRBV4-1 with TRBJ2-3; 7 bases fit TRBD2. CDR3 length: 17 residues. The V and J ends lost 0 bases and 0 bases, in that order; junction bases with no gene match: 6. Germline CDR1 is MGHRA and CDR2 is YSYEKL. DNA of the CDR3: TGCGCCAGCAGCCAAGATGGGCTAGCGGTTAGCACAGATACGCAGTATTTT. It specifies CASSQDGLAVSTDTQYF.

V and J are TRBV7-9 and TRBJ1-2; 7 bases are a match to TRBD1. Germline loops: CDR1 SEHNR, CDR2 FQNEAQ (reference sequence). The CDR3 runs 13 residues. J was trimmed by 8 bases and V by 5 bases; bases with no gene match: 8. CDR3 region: CASSLRQDRGYTF. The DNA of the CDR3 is TGTGCCAGCAGCCTCCGACAGGACAGGGGCTACACCTTC.

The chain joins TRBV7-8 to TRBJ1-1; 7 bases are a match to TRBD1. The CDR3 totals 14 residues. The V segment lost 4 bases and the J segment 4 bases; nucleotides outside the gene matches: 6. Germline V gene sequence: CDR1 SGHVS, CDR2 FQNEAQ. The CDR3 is CASSYSEGATEAFF. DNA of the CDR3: TGTGCCAGCAGCTATTCGGAGGGGGCCACTGAAGCTTTCTTT. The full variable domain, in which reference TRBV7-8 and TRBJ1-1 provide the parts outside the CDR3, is GAGVSQSPRYKVAKRGQDVALRCDPISGHVSLFWYQQALGQGPEFLTYFQNEAQLDKSGLPSDRFFAERPEGSVSTLKIQRTQQEDSAVYLCASSYSEGATEAFFGQGTRLTVV.

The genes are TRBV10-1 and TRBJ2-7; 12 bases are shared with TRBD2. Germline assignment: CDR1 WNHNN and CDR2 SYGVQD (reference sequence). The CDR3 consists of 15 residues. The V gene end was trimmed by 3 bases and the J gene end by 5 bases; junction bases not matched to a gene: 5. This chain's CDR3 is CASSEPTSGSNEQYF. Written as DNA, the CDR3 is TGCGCCAGCAGTGAACCGACTAGCGGGAGTAACGAGCAGTACTTC.

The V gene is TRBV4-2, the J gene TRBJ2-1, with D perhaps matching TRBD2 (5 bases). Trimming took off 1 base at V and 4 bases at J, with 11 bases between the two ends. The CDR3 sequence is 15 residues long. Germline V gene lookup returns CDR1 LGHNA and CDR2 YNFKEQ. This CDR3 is CASSQGADLYNEQFF. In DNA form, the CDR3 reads TGTGCCAGCAGCCAAGGAGCGGACCTGTACAATGAGCAGTTCTTC.

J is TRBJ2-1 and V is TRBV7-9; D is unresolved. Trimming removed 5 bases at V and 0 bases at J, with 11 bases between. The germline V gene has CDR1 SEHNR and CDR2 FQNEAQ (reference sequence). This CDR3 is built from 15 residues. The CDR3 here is CASSPPVSSYNEQFF. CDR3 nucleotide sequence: TGTGCCAGCAGCCCCCCGGTTAGCTCCTACAATGAGCAGTTCTTC.

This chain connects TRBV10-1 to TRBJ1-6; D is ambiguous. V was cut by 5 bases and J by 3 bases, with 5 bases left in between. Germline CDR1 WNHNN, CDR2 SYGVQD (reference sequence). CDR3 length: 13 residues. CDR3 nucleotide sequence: TGCGCCAGCAGTAACTACTATAATTCACCCCTCCACTTT. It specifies CASSNYYNSPLHF.

CDR3 coding DNA: TGTGCCACCAGCAGAGATATCTTAGCGGGGGGAGCCTACAATGAGCAGTTCTTC. This codes for CATSRDILAGGAYNEQFF. The J gene is TRBJ2-1, the V gene TRBV15; 10 positions match TRBD2. This CDR3 has 18 amino acids. The germline CDR1 and CDR2 sequences are LNHNV and YYDKDF (reference sequence). V shed 0 bases, J shed 2 bases, and the junction held 7 bases outside the gene matches.

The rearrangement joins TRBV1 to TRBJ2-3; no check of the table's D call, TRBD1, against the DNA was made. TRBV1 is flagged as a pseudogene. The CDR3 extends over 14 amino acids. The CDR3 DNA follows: TGCACCAGCAGCGAATACAAGAACACAGATACGCAGTATTTT. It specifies CTSSEYKNTDTQYF.

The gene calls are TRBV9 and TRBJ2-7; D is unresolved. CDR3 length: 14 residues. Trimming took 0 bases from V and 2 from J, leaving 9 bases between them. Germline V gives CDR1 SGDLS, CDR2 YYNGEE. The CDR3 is CASSVGSSTYEQYF. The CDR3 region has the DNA TGTGCCAGCAGCGTAGGTAGCTCGACCTACGAGCAGTACTTC.

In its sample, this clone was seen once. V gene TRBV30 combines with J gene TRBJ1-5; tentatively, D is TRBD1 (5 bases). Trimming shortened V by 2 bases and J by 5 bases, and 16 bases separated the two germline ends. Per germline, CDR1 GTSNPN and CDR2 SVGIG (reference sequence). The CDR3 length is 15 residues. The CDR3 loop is CAWSTETEIYQPQHF. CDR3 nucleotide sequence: TGTGCCTGGAGTACGGAGACAGAGATTTATCAGCCCCAGCATTTT.

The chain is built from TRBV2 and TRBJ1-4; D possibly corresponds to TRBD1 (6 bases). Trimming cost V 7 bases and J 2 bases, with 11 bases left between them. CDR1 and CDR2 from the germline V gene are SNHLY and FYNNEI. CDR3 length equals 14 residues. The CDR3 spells CASTDRYTNEKLFF. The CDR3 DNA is TGTGCCAGCACAGACAGGTACACTAATGAAAAACTGTTTTTT.

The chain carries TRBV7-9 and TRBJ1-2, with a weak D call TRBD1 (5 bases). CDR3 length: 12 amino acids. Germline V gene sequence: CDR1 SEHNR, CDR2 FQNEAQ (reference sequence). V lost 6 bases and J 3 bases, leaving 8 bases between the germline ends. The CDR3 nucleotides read TGTGCCAGCAGACAGGAACACTATGGCTACACCTTC. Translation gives CASRQEHYGYTF.

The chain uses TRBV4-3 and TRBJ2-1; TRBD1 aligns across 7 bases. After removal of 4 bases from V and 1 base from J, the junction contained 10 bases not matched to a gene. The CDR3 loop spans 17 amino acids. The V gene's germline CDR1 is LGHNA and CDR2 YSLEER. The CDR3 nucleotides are TGCGCCAGCAGCCGGGACAGAAGCCAGGGGTCCTACAATGAGCAGTTCTTC. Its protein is CASSRDRSQGSYNEQFF.